This TCR beta chain appears in the sequencing data of a study of T cells in Graves' hyperthyroidism and ophthalmopathy. A patient was excluded if there was uncontrolled infection, other autoimmune disease, pregnancy or lactation. The authors obtained PBMCs from about 9.5 ml of fresh peripheral blood. This clonotype was recorded at least ten times. The TCR beta CDR3 regions underwent amplification using RNA transcripts as the source. Primed by the HTBI set, a first-round RT-PCR was run on the TCR CDR3. TCRdb redid the calling of the multiplex PCR reads with MiXCR, one entry per CDR3 protein. The sample records fewer than 750,000 distinct CDR3 sequences, roughly 15% being singletons. This clonotype originated in a woman aged 40-49 years with Graves' ophthalmopathy. Sequencing was carried out using blood.

CDR3 sequence: CASTPDSFLLGYTF. The CDR3 region has the DNA TGTGCCAGCACCCCGGACAGCTTCTTACTTGGCTACACCTTC. J is TRBJ1-2 and V is TRBV6-1, with D possibly matching TRBD1 (6 bases). Germline-derived CDR1 and CDR2 are MNHNS and SASEGT. The CDR3 totals 14 residues. Between the trimmed V and J ends, which lost 7 bases and 7 bases, there was a span of 19 bases.